This passage covers 6 T cell receptor beta chains from one sample sequenced in a study of CD8 T cells in ankylosing spondylitis. TCRdb reprocessed the 5' RACE reads via MiXCR and lists one record per CDR3 protein. The sample holds 90,000 to 100,000 distinct CDR3 sequences; about 8.6% are singletons and the top ten take 8.5% to 10%. Source material: blood, either unsorted or a sorted T cell fraction (not recorded which). The receptors here all came from a male donor with ankylosing spondylitis or in good health (not recorded which).

The sample holds many counts of this clonotype. The chain joins TRBV11-2 to TRBJ2-2; 8 positions agree with TRBD2. This CDR3 has 17 amino acids. The V gene end was trimmed by 7 bases and the J gene end by 0 bases; junction bases not matched to a gene: 10. Germline CDR1 and CDR2: SGHAT and FQNNGV. CDR3 sequence (DNA): TGTGCCAGCATCCTCACGGGGGGGAAAGCGAACACCGGGGAGCTGTTTTTT. It codes for CASILTGGKANTGELFF.

This clonotype was recorded many times. The genes are TRBV12-3 or TRBV12-4 and TRBJ1-1, with TRBD1 matching over 8 bases. V dropped 7 bases and J dropped 1; count of bases not matched to a gene: 5. CDR3 length: 14 amino acids. CDR3: CASTRTGRNTEAFF. CDR3 in DNA: TGTGCCAGCACCCGGACAGGGAGGAACACTGAAGCTTTCTTT.

This clonotype was picked up many times. This sequence joins TRBV10-3 and TRBJ2-1; 7 bases match TRBD2. The junction had 3 bases not matched to a gene; V was cut back by 5 bases and J by 5 bases. This CDR3 has 13 amino acids. CDR1 is ENHRY and CDR2 is SYGVKD in the germline V gene. Written as DNA, the CDR3 is TGTGCCATCAGTCCACGGGGGGACAATGAGCAGTTCTTC. This codes for CAISPRGDNEQFF.

This clonotype was counted at least ten times. The chain recombines TRBV4-1 with TRBJ1-5; D is perhaps TRBD1 (6 bases). CDR1 and CDR2 (germline): MGHRA, YSYEKL. V was pared by 1 base and J by 4 bases, with 17 bases between. This CDR3 is built from 17 residues. CDR3: CASSQGTAFEGNQPQHF. CDR3 nucleotide sequence: TGCGCCAGCAGCCAAGGGACAGCCTTCGAAGGGAATCAGCCCCAGCATTTT.

This clonotype has just a few counts. Just one base apart from a much larger clone, this may be a read error. The chain has TRBV7-2 and TRBJ2-1; TRBD2 is a possible D gene (5 bases). CDR1 SGHTA and CDR2 FQGNSA come from the germline V gene. CDR3 size: 15 residues. V was clipped by 5 bases and J by 8 bases, with 19 bases between them. The CDR3 loop is CASSPVVGEIDEQFF. CDR3 sequence (DNA): TGTGCCAGCAGCCCGGTAGTGGGAGAGATAGATGAGCAGTTCTTC. Based on the CDR3 plus reference TRBV7-2 and TRBJ2-1, the full variable domain is GAGVSQSPSNKVTEKGKDVELRCDPISGHTALYWYRQSLGQGLEFLIYFQGNSAPDKSGLPSDRFSAERTGGSVSTLTIQRTQQEDSAVYLCASSPVVGEIDEQFFGPGTRLTVL.

This clonotype was picked up many times. This rearrangement joins TRBV4-3 to TRBJ2-7; no reliable D call. The CDR3 loop spans 14 amino acids. Germline CDR1 LGHNA, CDR2 YSLEER. V was pared by 4 bases and J by 5 bases, with 15 bases between. For the CDR3, the DNA is TGCGCCAGCAGCCGAGGACCCTGGCTAGACGAGCAGTACTTC. Encoded protein: CASSRGPWLDEQYF.